Listed here are 4 T cell receptor beta chains from one sample, sequenced in a study of glioma-infiltrating T cells after dendritic cell vaccination. Libraries were prepared by immunoSEQ multiplex PCR; TCRdb keeps only in-frame clonotypes and omits some of them. The sample contains roughly 70,000 clones, around 80% of which appear only once. The sample here was blood, taken before dendritic cell vaccination. The origin of the receptors is a human donor with glioblastoma.

The chain has TRBV2 and TRBJ2-3; D uncertain. This CDR3 spans 14 amino acids. Trimming removed 11 bases from V and 0 bases from J, with 15 bases in between. The germline gives CDR1 SNHLY, CDR2 FYNNEI. The chain's CDR3 is CAVSGSPSTDTQYF. As DNA, the CDR3 is TGTGCCGTATCAGGCTCCCCTAGCACAGATACGCAGTATTTT.

This chain joins TRBV2 and TRBJ2-7; D call uncertain. With 6 bases removed from V and 5 bases from J, the gap between germline ends came to 17 bases. This CDR3 is built from 14 residues. CDR1 is SNHLY, CDR2 FYNNEI, per germline. The CDR3: CASSTEKSFHEQYV. CDR3 nucleotides: TGTGCCAGCAGCACAGAGAAGTCGTTCCACGAGCAGTACGTC.

The chain couples TRBV18 to TRBJ2-2, with D perhaps TRBD1 (5 bases). This CDR3 is 17 amino acids long. CDR1 KGHSH and CDR2 LQKENI come from the germline V gene. V was shortened by 4 bases and J by 5 bases, with 20 bases between the two germline ends. In DNA form, the CDR3 reads TGTGCCAGCTCACTCGCAGGGCCCAACCGACGGACCGGGGAGCTGTTTTTT. It yields the protein CASSLAGPNRRTGELFF.

On this clone itself: At the DNA level, this CDR3 is encoded by other sequences in the same sample as well. The V and J genes are TRBV6-5 and TRBJ2-1; the match to TRBD2 covers 7 bases. CDR1 and CDR2 (germline): MNHEY, SVGAGI. With 5 bases clipped from V and 0 bases from J, the junction kept 4 bases outside the gene matches. The CDR3 covers 15 residues. CDR3 sequence: CASSPGGVSYNEQFF. CDR3 nucleotides: TGTGCCAGCAGTCCGGGAGGAGTCTCCTACAATGAGCAGTTCTTC.